Presented here are 7 T cell receptor beta chains from one specimen sequenced in a study of blood T cells in healthy people across ages (dated by TCRdb to 2013 to 2016). The library was prepared using 5' RACE. TCRdb records Illumina HiSeq 2500 as the sequencer. The second PCR ran for about 6 to 12 cycles and used a J-beta primer mix along with a sample-barcoded 5' primer. TCRdb took the public reads, trimmed them with fastp at Q25, ran MiXCR for clone calling and kept in-frame beta chains. A single entry per CDR3 protein holds the most common genes and DNA from its merged rows. Within this sample are hundreds of thousands of distinct CDR3 sequences, with over 40% of them counted one time only. About 32% of the sample comes from the top ten. The material sequenced was blood. The receptors here all came from a man older than 75 in good health.

The genes are TRBV6-2 or TRBV6-3 and TRBJ2-7; D not certain. Between the trimmed V and J ends, which lost 1 base and 0 bases, there was a span of 10 bases. The germline gives CDR1 MNHEY, CDR2 SVGEGT. This CDR3 is 15 amino acids long. The CDR3: CASSYFTVLSYEQYF. The CDR3 nucleotides are TGTGCCAGCAGTTACTTTACAGTCCTCTCCTACGAGCAGTACTTC.

In this sample, this clonotype turned up a few times. V gene TRBV5-1 combines with J gene TRBJ2-7; D not resolved. Germline V gene lookup returns CDR1 SGHRS and CDR2 YFSETQ. The CDR3 is made up of 14 amino acids. Trimming shortened V by 5 bases and J by 3 bases, and 15 bases separated the two germline ends. The DNA for the CDR3 is TGCGCCAGCAGAGAGTATACGAATAGCTACGAGCAGTACTTC. This codes for CASREYTNSYEQYF.

This clonotype showed up just once. The chain couples TRBV20-1 to TRBJ2-1; 14 nucleotides agree with TRBD2. The CDR3 runs to 17 residues. Germline values: CDR1 DFQATT, CDR2 SNEGSKA (reference sequence). V gave up 6 bases and J gave up 7 bases; unmatched junction bases: 14. In DNA, the CDR3 is TGCAGTGCCTTGACTAGCGGGGGGGCTCTTGCGGAGAATGAGCAGTTCTTC. Amino acid sequence: CSALTSGGALAENEQFF.

Comments on this clonotype: Compared with germline, one end of the junction differs, possibly owing to a read error. The CDR3: CALSRTEIYGYTF. DNA for the CDR3: TGTGCCTTGAGTCGGACGGAGATCTATGGCTACACCTTC. The rearrangement uses TRBV30 and TRBJ1-2; D is uncertain. CDR1 and CDR2 (germline): GTSNPN, SVGIG (reference sequence). This CDR3 is 13 amino acids long.

The rearrangement links TRBV7-9 to TRBJ2-1; TRBD2 is a possible D gene (6 bases). Trimming pared 0 bases from V and 9 bases from J, leaving 9 bases between. CDR1 is SEHNR, CDR2 FQNEAQ, per germline (reference sequence). The CDR3 has 13 amino acids. Here the CDR3 reads CASSLAPGGEQFF. CDR3 nucleotide sequence: TGTGCCAGCAGCTTAGCGCCCGGGGGTGAGCAGTTCTTC.

This clonotype was observed many times. The chain is built from TRBV4-2 and TRBJ1-2, with TRBD1 identical over 8 bases. This CDR3 contains 18 residues. Germline trimming cut 4 bases from V and 2 bases from J; bases unmatched to any gene: 15. Germline loops: CDR1 LGHNA, CDR2 YNFKEQ. The CDR3 coding sequence is TGTGCCAGCAGCCCTCGGACAGGGCGGGTTGGAACAAACTATGGCTACACCTTC. The encoded protein is CASSPRTGRVGTNYGYTF.

This clonotype has more than one count but fewer than ten. This CDR3 is CSAMNYLGSVNEQYF. CDR3 coding DNA: TGCAGTGCTATGAATTATCTAGGGTCGGTCAATGAGCAGTACTTC. V usage is TRBV20-1 and J usage is TRBJ2-7; D not resolved. V lost 4 bases to trimming and J lost 7 bases, with 23 bases between them. CDR1 DFQATT and CDR2 SNEGSKA come from the germline V gene (reference sequence). The CDR3 consists of 15 residues.